These 5 T cell receptor beta chains came from one sample sequenced in a study of blood T cell repertoires in COVID-19 (TCRdb year 2020). Library generation was performed with the immunoSEQ multiplex PCR assay. TCRdb carries this immuneACCESS record with in-frame sequences only. Its versions omit some clonotypes, under half of them owing to an unresolved V gene in the studies checked, with the rest unexplained. Recorded for this sample are about 100,000 clones; roughly 84% of them occurred a single time. The ten largest account for 2% to 2.5% of the sample. Sequencing was done on a sample of peripheral blood. The source is a human donor in a cohort sampled during active COVID-19.

This rearrangement joins TRBV7-9 to TRBJ1-6; 9 nucleotides line up with TRBD1. The germline V gene has CDR1 SEHNR and CDR2 FQNEAQ (reference sequence). The CDR3 runs 16 residues. The trim removed 1 base at V and 6 bases at J, leaving 4 bases unmatched. CDR3 in DNA: TGTGCCAGCAGCTTAGACCCGGGACAGGGTAATTCACCCCTCCACTTT. Translating it yields CASSLDPGQGNSPLHF.

This clone came up once. The chain couples TRBV11-2 to TRBJ2-1; possible D gene TRBD2, 5 bases. The V end lost 0 bases, the J end lost 8 bases, and 14 bases lay between the germline ends. Germline V gene data show CDR1 as SGHAT and CDR2 as FQNNGV. CDR3 length equals 15 residues. The CDR3 reads CASSLELVGSHEQFF. DNA for the CDR3: TGTGCCAGCAGCTTAGAACTAGTAGGCTCCCATGAGCAGTTCTTC.

The chain employs TRBV5-8 and TRBJ1-1, with a weak D call TRBD1 (5 bases). Trimming removed 4 bases from V and 3 bases from J, with 10 bases in between. This CDR3 has 13 amino acids. CDR1 is SGHTS, CDR2 YDEGEE, per germline. The CDR3 nucleotides are TGTGCCAGCAGCCCTGACAGCTACACTGAAGCTTTCTTT. Translation: CASSPDSYTEAFF.

This chain connects TRBV5-1 to TRBJ1-6, with D perhaps TRBD1 (5 bases). Germline lookup yields CDR1 SGHRS and CDR2 YFSETQ. V was trimmed by 1 base and J by 9 bases, leaving 14 bases between them. CDR3 size: 15 residues. The CDR3 DNA reads as TGCGCCAGCAGCTTGTCGGGGGATCTGAGTTCACCCCTCCACTTT. Translation gives CASSLSGDLSSPLHF.

The chain is built from TRBV7-2 and TRBJ2-2; 9 bases line up with TRBD2. The V gene end was trimmed by 1 base and the J gene end by 6 bases; junction bases not matched to a gene: 3. CDR3 size: 15 residues. Germline V gene sequence: CDR1 SGHTA, CDR2 FQGNSA. The CDR3 here is CASSLVAGEAGELFF. For the CDR3, the DNA is TGTGCCAGCAGCTTAGTAGCGGGAGAAGCCGGGGAGCTGTTTTTT.